This T cell receptor (beta chain) appears in the sequencing data of a study of cytomegalovirus exposure and HLA in healthy donors. Overall study context: Counted in an early data release were 65 million to 100 million unique TCRs from HLA-typed donors. Overall study findings and caveats: TCR beta chain V- and J-gene trimming was linked, in a later analysis, to a missense variant in DCLRE1C. Several of the most significant clusters were apparently associated with common viral pathogens in a later analysis.

This clone showed up just once. Its antigen is unknown. Researchers ran the PCR with 60 Vbeta and 13 Jbeta primers. TCRdb keeps only in-frame clones here, not all; method: immunoSEQ multiplex PCR. This sample has 100,000 or so clones, with approximately 77% found just once. Material: PBMCs. The TCR originated in a male donor in good health and CMV-seropositive.

This CDR3 is CASSLAVRQPQHF. DNA of the CDR3: TGTGCCAGCAGCTTAGCCGTTCGGCAGCCCCAGCATTTT. J is TRBJ1-5 and V is TRBV7-8; D not resolved. Trimming shortened V by 0 bases and J by 7 bases, and 7 bases separated the two germline ends. The length of the CDR3 is 13 residues. CDR1 is SGHVS, CDR2 FQNEAQ, per germline.